These 14 T cell receptor beta chains originate from one sample sequenced in a study of response to subunit inactivated influenza vaccine. In TCRdb, the RT-PCR reads were re-called with MiXCR into one record per CDR3 protein. In the table there are around 170,000 distinct CDR3 sequences, about 10% of which are singletons. This specimen was CD8+ T cells sorted from PBMCs, taken around 25 months after vaccination. Receptors originate from a man aged 45-69 years who received an inactivated influenza vaccine.

This clonotype has a handful of counts. This chain connects TRBV10-3 to TRBJ2-7, with 10 bases that match TRBD1. V shed 3 bases, J shed 4 bases, and the junction held 6 bases outside the gene matches. CDR1 and CDR2 from the germline V gene are ENHRY and SYGVKD. The CDR3 length is 15 residues. The CDR3 nucleotides are TGTGCCATCAGTGACCCCCCGGGACAGGGGTACGAGCAGTACTTC. Amino acid sequence: CAISDPPGQGYEQYF.

This chain connects TRBV20-1 to TRBJ2-1; 9 nucleotides line up with TRBD1. Germline assignment: CDR1 DFQATT and CDR2 SNEGSKA (reference sequence). This CDR3 is built from 18 residues. Unmatched junction bases numbered 17, after V lost 6 bases and J lost 2 bases. The CDR3, as DNA: TGCAGTGCCACTCCCGGGACAGGGTGGCCTCCACCCTACAATGAGCAGTTCTTC. This translates into CSATPGTGWPPPYNEQFF.

J is TRBJ1-1 and V is TRBV9, with TRBD1 matching over 9 bases. The length of the CDR3 is 16 residues. Germline trimming cut 3 bases from V and 1 base from J; bases unmatched to any gene: 7. The V gene's germline CDR1 is SGDLS and CDR2 YYNGEE. Here the CDR3 DNA reads TGTGCCAGCAGCGATGAAAGGACAGGGGCGAACACTGAAGCTTTCTTT. Translated: CASSDERTGANTEAFF.

The CDR3 coding sequence is TGCAGTGCTAGCGTTCCGGGCAGGGGCGCCTACGAGCAGTACTTC. It translates to CSASVPGRGAYEQYF. The chain combines TRBV20-1 with TRBJ2-7, with D possibly matching TRBD1 (6 bases). The CDR3 has 15 amino acids. Trimming stripped 3 bases from V and 2 bases from J, with 17 bases between. Looked up from germline, CDR1 is DFQATT and CDR2 is SNEGSKA (reference sequence).

The chain combines TRBV7-9 with TRBJ2-1; D is ambiguous. Trimming removed 7 bases at V and 1 base at J, with 14 bases between. The CDR3 length is 15 residues. Germline loops: CDR1 SEHNR, CDR2 FQNEAQ (reference sequence). The CDR3 region has the DNA TGTGCCAGCAAAGAGGTTATGGGTTCCTACAATGAGCAGTTCTTC. The encoded protein is CASKEVMGSYNEQFF.

This clonotype was observed many times. The chain combines TRBV6-2 or TRBV6-3 with TRBJ2-1; D call uncertain. Germline-derived CDR1 and CDR2 are MNHEY and SVGEGT. Trimming took off 5 bases at V and 4 bases at J, with 15 bases between the two ends. The length of the CDR3 is 15 residues. The CDR3 DNA reads TGTGCCAGCAGTCTGTCGCAGGTCGCTTACAATGAGCAGTTCTTC. It specifies CASSLSQVAYNEQFF.

The gene calls are TRBV27 and TRBJ2-1; TRBD1 matches at 7 bases. The CDR3 has 16 amino acids. J was trimmed by 2 bases and V by 1 base; bases with no gene match: 5. CDR1 MNHEY and CDR2 SMNVEV come from the germline V gene (reference sequence). The CDR3 here is CASSLFSGGAYNEQFF. The CDR3 nucleotides are TGTGCCAGCAGTTTATTTTCAGGGGGAGCCTACAATGAGCAGTTCTTC.

This clonotype has only a few counts. V gene TRBV6-1 combines with J gene TRBJ2-5; the D gene is possibly TRBD1 (6 bases). Germline V gives CDR1 MNHNS, CDR2 SASEGT. V lost 5 bases and J lost 1, with 11 bases in between. This CDR3 spans 14 amino acids. The DNA for the CDR3 is TGTGCCAGCAGTCGTACAGGGCCCCAAGAGACCCAGTACTTC. Its translation is CASSRTGPQETQYF.

On this clonotype: This could be a read error, since a much larger clone is one nucleotide away. The chain has TRBV6-6 and TRBJ2-1, with no clear D. Germline assignment: CDR1 MNHNY and CDR2 SVGAGI (reference sequence). The CDR3 is 11 amino acids. CDR3 residues: CASSHSGRQFF. The CDR3 DNA is TGTGCCAGCAGTCACTCAGGACGGCAGTTCTTC.

The chain uses TRBV9 and TRBJ2-7; 7 bases map to TRBD2. CDR3 length: 15 residues. Germline V gene sequence: CDR1 SGDLS, CDR2 YYNGEE. V lost 0 bases and J lost 5; bases outside the gene matches: 8. The CDR3 spells CASSVGGGRGHEQYF. CDR3 in DNA: TGTGCCAGCAGCGTAGGGGGCGGGAGAGGACACGAGCAGTACTTC. The whole variable domain, filled in from reference TRBV9 and TRBJ2-7, reads DSGVTQTPKHLITATGQRVTLRCSPRSGDLSVYWYQQSLDQGLQFLIQYYNGEERAKGNILERFSAQQFPDLHSELNLSSLELGDSALYFCASSVGGGRGHEQYFGPGTRLTVT.

The chain is built from TRBV7-9 and TRBJ2-2; TRBD1 matches at 8 bases. This CDR3 has 15 amino acids. V lost 5 bases and J lost 4; bases outside the gene matches: 6. The germline V gene has CDR1 SEHNR and CDR2 FQNEAQ (reference sequence). The DNA of the CDR3 is TGTGCCAGCAGCCCGGGACAGGTTTTCACCGGGGAGCTGTTTTTT. Protein: CASSPGQVFTGELFF.

The chain combines TRBV11-2 with TRBJ2-7, with a weak D call TRBD2 (6 bases). From germline, CDR1 is SGHAT and CDR2 FQNNGV. V dropped 0 bases and J dropped 1 base, with 13 bases sitting between them. The CDR3 extends over 16 amino acids. Here the CDR3 reads CASSLDGGSRSYEQYF. DNA of the CDR3: TGTGCCAGCAGCTTAGATGGGGGGTCAAGGTCCTACGAGCAGTACTTC.

In this sample, this clonotype turned up many times. V usage is TRBV4-3 and J usage is TRBJ1-4; TRBD1 is a possible D gene (5 bases). The CDR3 totals 15 residues. Germline CDR1 and CDR2: LGHNA and YSLEER. V lost 0 bases and J 4 bases, leaving 9 bases between the germline ends. Here the CDR3 DNA reads TGCGCCAGCAGCCAAGAAGGCAGGGTTAATGAAAAACTGTTTTTT. Residues: CASSQEGRVNEKLFF.

This clonotype came up many times. The chain uses TRBV20-1 and TRBJ2-5, with D unresolved. Trimming cost V 0 bases and J 4 bases, with 12 bases left between them. The CDR3 consists of 14 residues. Germline CDR1 DFQATT, CDR2 SNEGSKA (reference sequence). The CDR3 nucleotides read TGCAGTGCTAGAGACTTCAGCCCGCTAGAGACCCAGTACTTC. Residues: CSARDFSPLETQYF.